The 18 T cell receptor beta chains reported below all come from one sample, sequenced in a study of cytomegalovirus exposure and HLA in healthy donors. The primer mix had 60 Vbeta and 13 Jbeta primers. This table comes from immunoSEQ multiplex PCR, and its TCRdb copy is limited to in-frame clones, with some not included. The table records approximately 140,000 clones, around 60% of them present only once. Material for sequencing was PBMCs. These TCRs come from a woman aged 55 to 70 in good health and CMV-seropositive.

The chain uses TRBV30 and TRBJ2-2, with TRBD2 matching 7 bases. The junction had 7 bases not matched to a gene; V was cut back by 1 base and J by 5 bases. The CDR3 contains 15 residues. Germline V gene lookup returns CDR1 GTSNPN and CDR2 SVGIG (reference sequence). DNA for the CDR3: TGTGCCTGGAGTGGCGCGGGAGTACGAACCGGGGAGCTGTTTTTT. This gives the protein CAWSGAGVRTGELFF.

J is TRBJ2-7 and V is TRBV2; TRBD2 matches 14 bases. The CDR3 is 15 residues long. Germline CDR1 reads SNHLY; CDR2 reads FYNNEI. V shed 8 bases and J 3 bases; nucleotides not matched to a gene: 6. The CDR3 spells CASVRGLAGVYEQYF. The CDR3 nucleotides are TGTGCCAGCGTTCGGGGACTAGCGGGAGTCTACGAGCAGTACTTC.

This clone was counted a few times. The rearrangement links TRBV28 to TRBJ2-5, with D possibly matching TRBD2 (7 bases). V lost 2 bases, J lost 5 bases, and 12 bases lay in between. Germline V gene sequence: CDR1 MDHEN, CDR2 SYDVKM. The length of the CDR3 is 14 residues. The CDR3 region has the DNA TGTGCCAGCAGTTTAGGGGGGGGCTGGGAGACCCAGTACTTC. Encoded protein: CASSLGGGWETQYF.

This sequence joins TRBV7-8 and TRBJ2-7; D is possibly TRBD1 (7 bases). Per the germline V gene, CDR1 is SGHVS and CDR2 is FQNEAQ. The CDR3 extends over 15 amino acids. The V end lost 5 bases, the J end lost 1 base, and 15 bases lay between the germline ends. CDR3 nucleotides: TGTGCCAGCAGCCCTCAGGGGGGATGGTCCTACGAGCAGTACTTC. Protein product: CASSPQGGWSYEQYF.

This clone was seen a handful of times. The gene calls are TRBV27 and TRBJ1-5, with 9 bases lining up with TRBD1. The CDR3 runs 15 residues. The V gene's germline CDR1 is MNHEY and CDR2 SMNVEV (reference sequence). With V trimmed by 7 bases and J by 6 bases, 10 bases remained unmatched. The CDR3 protein is CASTQTGGFGQPQHF. CDR3 sequence (DNA): TGTGCCAGCACCCAGACAGGGGGGTTCGGTCAGCCCCAGCATTTT.

The CDR3 reads CASSASGGPSGNTIYF. CDR3 in DNA: TGTGCCAGCAGCGCCTCGGGGGGCCCCTCTGGAAACACCATATATTTT. The chain links TRBV9 to TRBJ1-3, with D maybe TRBD1 (6 bases). Looked up from germline, CDR1 is SGDLS and CDR2 is YYNGEE. V lost 3 bases, J lost 0 bases, and 13 bases lay in between. The CDR3 totals 16 residues.

This clone was recorded a few times. Here the CDR3 DNA reads TGTGCCAGCAGCTCGACGCTAGCGGGAGCGGGAGAGACCCAGTACTTC. This encodes CASSSTLAGAGETQYF. This chain links TRBV11-2 with TRBJ2-5; 10 positions match TRBD2. Unmatched junction bases numbered 9, after V lost 4 bases and J lost 4 bases. This CDR3 has 16 amino acids. Looked up from germline, CDR1 is SGHAT and CDR2 is FQNNGV.

The V call is TRBV5-1, the J call TRBJ1-5, with 7 bases aligning to TRBD1. Unmatched junction bases numbered 8, after V lost 4 bases and J lost 4 bases. The CDR3 contains 15 residues. CDR1 and CDR2 (germline): SGHRS, YFSETQ. The CDR3 protein is CASSVDGTANQPQHF. The DNA for the CDR3 is TGCGCCAGCAGCGTGGATGGGACAGCTAATCAGCCCCAGCATTTT. The full variable domain, its missing parts supplied by reference TRBV5-1 and TRBJ1-5, is KAGVTQTPRYLIKTRGQQVTLSCSPISGHRSVSWYQQTPGQGLQFLFEYFSETQRNKGNFPGRFSGRQFSNSRSEMNVSTLELGDSALYLCASSVDGTANQPQHFGDGTRLSIL.

This clone was seen a handful of times. The chain has TRBV6-6 and TRBJ2-7, with 11 positions matching TRBD2. V lost 0 bases, J lost 9 bases, and 7 bases stayed unmatched. The CDR3 has 15 amino acids. Germline V gene data show CDR1 as MNHNY and CDR2 as SVGAGI (reference sequence). CDR3 DNA sequence: TGTGCCAGCAGTTACTCGACTAGCGGGACGCGTGGGCAGTACTTC. The encoded protein is CASSYSTSGTRGQYF.

The DNA for the CDR3 is TGTGCCAGCAGCCTGACGACTAGCGGGAGTGCAGATACGCAGTATTTT. It encodes CASSLTTSGSADTQYF. V usage is TRBV7-6 and J usage is TRBJ2-3; TRBD2 matches at 12 bases. J gave up 4 bases and V 5 bases, and 7 bases lay outside the gene matches. There are 16 residues in the CDR3. Germline values: CDR1 SGHVS, CDR2 FNYEAQ.

This chain connects TRBV28 to TRBJ1-2; D gene uncertain. In germline, CDR1 is MDHEN, CDR2 SYDVKM. Trimming stripped 2 bases from V and 0 bases from J, with 7 bases between. The CDR3 is 14 residues long. The CDR3 DNA is TGTGCCAGCAGTTTAGGACTATCTAACTATGGCTACACCTTC. This encodes CASSLGLSNYGYTF.

The gene calls are TRBV7-2 and TRBJ2-3; 13 positions agree with TRBD2. V lost 6 bases and J lost 9; bases outside the gene matches: 12. Germline loops: CDR1 SGHTA, CDR2 FQGNSA. The CDR3 is 16 amino acids. The CDR3 protein is CASSRVAGTSGNTQYF. In DNA form, the CDR3 reads TGTGCCAGCAGTAGGGTGGCGGGGACTAGCGGGAACACGCAGTATTTT.

The genes are TRBV6-5 and TRBJ1-3, with TRBD1 as a possible D gene (5 bases). In germline, CDR1 is MNHEY, CDR2 SVGAGI. V lost 2 bases to trimming and J lost 0 bases, with 8 bases between them. The CDR3 is 15 amino acids. The CDR3 loop is CASSYGTGSGNTIYF. CDR3 sequence (DNA): TGTGCCAGCAGTTACGGTACAGGCTCTGGAAACACCATATATTTT.

The sample holds a few counts of this clone. The J gene is TRBJ1-3, the V gene TRBV7-2; 7 bases line up with TRBD1. V gave up 4 bases and J gave up 4 bases; unmatched junction bases: 10. The CDR3 is made up of 16 amino acids. Germline values: CDR1 SGHTA, CDR2 FQGNSA. CDR3 amino acids: CASSYVTGTRGNTIYF. The CDR3 coding sequence is TGTGCCAGCAGCTATGTGACAGGGACTAGGGGAAACACCATATATTTT.

The genes are TRBV6-4 and TRBJ2-6; D unclear. The length of the CDR3 is 14 residues. Germline V CDR1 and CDR2: MRHNA, SNTAGT. V gave up 5 bases and J gave up 0 bases, with 5 bases separating them. For the CDR3, the DNA is TGTGCCAGCAGTCCAGGCTCTGGGGCCAACGTCCTGACTTTC. Translated, it gives CASSPGSGANVLTF.

The chain uses TRBV28 and TRBJ1-1; no clear D gene. The length of the CDR3 is 14 residues. Germline-derived CDR1 and CDR2 are MDHEN and SYDVKM. Trimming shortened V by 6 bases and J by 0 bases, and 11 bases separated the two germline ends. CDR3 nucleotides: TGTGCCAGCAGGGGGAGGTCGGTGAACACTGAAGCTTTCTTT. Its translation is CASRGRSVNTEAFF.

This clone was seen a few times. V and J are TRBV10-3 and TRBJ1-1; D not certain. Germline V gives CDR1 ENHRY, CDR2 SYGVKD. V lost 6 bases to trimming and J lost 4 bases, with 12 bases between them. The CDR3 length is 13 residues. The CDR3 bases are TGTGCCATCAGCGCGGACTGGGCCACTGAAGCTTTCTTT. This encodes CAISADWATEAFF.

This sequence joins TRBV7-2 and TRBJ2-5, with D perhaps TRBD2 (5 bases). The V end lost 1 base, the J end lost 1 base, and 10 bases lay between the germline ends. The CDR3 has 15 amino acids. Germline CDR1 reads SGHTA; CDR2 reads FQGNSA. The CDR3 loop is CASSLERRTQETQYF. The CDR3 nucleotides read TGTGCCAGCAGCTTAGAGCGGAGGACCCAAGAGACCCAGTACTTC.